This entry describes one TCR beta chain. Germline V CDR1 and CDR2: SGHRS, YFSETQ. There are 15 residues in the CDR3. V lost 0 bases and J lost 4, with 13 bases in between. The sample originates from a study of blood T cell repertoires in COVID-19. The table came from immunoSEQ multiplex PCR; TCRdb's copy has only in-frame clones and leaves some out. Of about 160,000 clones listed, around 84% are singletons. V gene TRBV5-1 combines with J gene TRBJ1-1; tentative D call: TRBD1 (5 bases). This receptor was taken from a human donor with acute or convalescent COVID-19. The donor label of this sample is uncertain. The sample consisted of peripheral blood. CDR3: CASSLAGGRGTEAFF. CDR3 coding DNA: TGCGCCAGCAGCTTGGCCGGGGGTAGGGGCACTGAAGCTTTCTTT.